The 6 T cell receptor beta chains reported below all come from one sample, sequenced in a study of blood T cell repertoires in COVID-19. Clones were sequenced by immunoSEQ multiplex PCR, and TCRdb holds only the in-frame ones, with some missing. Of approximately 280,000 clones listed, about 91% are singletons. Sequenced sample: peripheral blood. The receptors stem from a woman between 55 and 75 years old with acute or convalescent COVID-19.

The V gene is TRBV19, the J gene TRBJ2-2; TRBD2 is a possible D gene (6 bases). Trimming stripped 7 bases from V and 4 bases from J, with 13 bases between. From germline, CDR1 is LNHDA and CDR2 SQIVND (reference sequence). This CDR3 has 14 amino acids. The CDR3 region is CASTGTYGTGELFF. CDR3 in DNA: TGTGCCAGTACCGGGACTTACGGCACCGGGGAGCTGTTTTTT.

The chain joins TRBV28 to TRBJ2-3; no clear D gene. V gave up 6 bases and J gave up 4 bases, with 8 bases separating them. Germline loops: CDR1 MDHEN, CDR2 SYDVKM. This CDR3 is 12 amino acids long. The CDR3 DNA reads as TGTGCCAGCAGCTTCCGTCCAGATACGCAGTATTTT. Protein sequence: CASSFRPDTQYF.

This clone was picked up one time. The rearrangement uses TRBV19 and TRBJ1-2; D is perhaps TRBD1 (6 bases). Trimming took 6 bases from V and 1 from J, leaving 18 bases between them. The CDR3 length is 16 residues. Germline CDR1 reads LNHDA; CDR2 reads SQIVND (reference sequence). The CDR3 nucleotides are TGTGCCAGTAGGACTTCGGCGGGGGACATTAACTATGGCTACACCTTC. This encodes CASRTSAGDINYGYTF.

The genes are TRBV4-2 and TRBJ2-5; 7 nucleotides match TRBD2. V dropped 0 bases and J dropped 5; count of bases not matched to a gene: 15. CDR1 is LGHNA and CDR2 is YNFKEQ in the germline V gene. The CDR3 totals 18 residues. The chain's CDR3 is CASSQDETGGPVRETQYF. In DNA, the CDR3 is TGTGCCAGCAGCCAAGATGAGACGGGAGGCCCCGTTCGGGAGACCCAGTACTTC.

V usage is TRBV5-8 and J usage is TRBJ2-2; possibly TRBD2 for D (6 bases). Germline V gene sequence: CDR1 SGHTS, CDR2 YDEGEE. The CDR3 contains 14 residues. Trimming removed 4 bases from V and 3 bases from J, with 10 bases in between. The CDR3 DNA reads as TGTGCCAGCAGCGGGGGGACTGACACCGGGGAGCTGTTTTTT. It translates to CASSGGTDTGELFF.

This clone was counted a few times. The V gene is TRBV28, the J gene TRBJ1-5; the D gene is possibly TRBD1 (5 bases). The CDR3 covers 18 residues. CDR1 and CDR2 from the germline V gene are MDHEN and SYDVKM. V was trimmed by 5 bases and J by 1 base, leaving 21 bases between them. The DNA for the CDR3 is TGTGCCAGCAGTCCGTGGGACTGGCAGGCGGACAGCAATCAGCCCCAGCATTTT. Its translation: CASSPWDWQADSNQPQHF.